This T cell receptor beta chain emerged from a study of blood T cell repertoires in COVID-19. As for the study in general: Sites across the United States, Italy and Spain contributed samples from acute and convalescent COVID-19. T cells, B-cell-depleted T cells, or PBMCs supplied cDNA or gDNA.

In the original workflow: Amplification from reference gene primers served as the basis for estimated nucleated cell counts. Here immunoSEQ multiplex PCR was the method, and the copy in TCRdb shows in-frame clones only, minus some. That table is the source of V, J and clone size, and D and trimming were worked out from the DNA. The table has around 360,000 clones, around 87% seen once. CDR1 and CDR2 from the germline V gene are WNHNN and SYGVQD (reference sequence). The CDR3 consists of 17 residues. The junction had 5 bases not matched to a gene; V was cut back by 2 bases and J by 1 base. Seattle researchers signed up patients amid active infection and tracked them longitudinally.

This TCR was sampled from a woman aged 25 to 45 with COVID-19, enrolled during active disease. This sequence joins TRBV10-1 and TRBJ2-7; 13 bases agree with TRBD2. Material: peripheral blood. In DNA, the CDR3 is TGCGCCAGCAGTGAGGGACTAGCGGGAGCCCCTTCCTACGAGCAGTACTTC. Its protein is CASSEGLAGAPSYEQYF.